This passage covers 29 T cell receptor beta chains from one sample sequenced in a study of cytomegalovirus exposure and HLA in healthy donors. The PCR employed 60 Vbeta primers together with 13 Jbeta primers. Sequencing was performed with immunoSEQ multiplex PCR; in TCRdb, only in-frame clones are kept and a portion is missing. The specimen's table records roughly 110,000 clones. The sequencing sample was made of PBMCs. The receptors stem from a man aged 40-55 years in good health and CMV-seropositive.

The rearrangement uses TRBV14 and TRBJ2-7; D gene unclear. The CDR3 runs to 13 residues. The germline V gene has CDR1 SGHDN and CDR2 FVKESK. Trimming shortened V by 1 base and J by 6 bases, and 10 bases separated the two germline ends. CDR3 in DNA: TGTGCCAGCAGCCAAGCAACGTTCGGCGAGCAGTACTTC. Translated, it gives CASSQATFGEQYF.

The chain uses TRBV6-1 and TRBJ1-5, with D uncertain. Between the trimmed V and J ends, which lost 6 bases and 0 bases, there was a span of 12 bases. Germline loops: CDR1 MNHNS, CDR2 SASEGT. The CDR3 is 15 residues long. The CDR3 nucleotides are TGTGCCAGCAGGATAGTGCGGTATAGCAATCAGCCCCAGCATTTT. Protein: CASRIVRYSNQPQHF.

CDR3 bases: TGTGCCAGCAGCCAGGGCGGGGGGTCTGGCTACGAGCAGTACTTC. Protein sequence: CASSQGGGSGYEQYF. V and J are TRBV7-2 and TRBJ2-7, with TRBD2 matching over 8 bases. Germline loops: CDR1 SGHTA, CDR2 FQGNSA. The CDR3 is 15 residues long. Germline trimming cut 5 bases from V and 3 bases from J; bases unmatched to any gene: 9.

The V gene is TRBV28, the J gene TRBJ1-5; 9 bases are shared with TRBD1. V shed 6 bases, J shed 0 bases, and the junction held 6 bases outside the gene matches. CDR1 is MDHEN and CDR2 is SYDVKM in the germline V gene. The CDR3 has 16 amino acids. CDR3 in DNA: TGTGCCAGCAGCGGACAGGGGAGCCATAGCAATCAGCCCCAGCATTTT. This codes for CASSGQGSHSNQPQHF.

J is TRBJ2-1 and V is TRBV15; 10 bases fit TRBD2. Germline loops: CDR1 LNHNV, CDR2 YYDKDF (reference sequence). There are 14 residues in the CDR3. V dropped 5 bases and J dropped 2; count of bases not matched to a gene: 0. Here the CDR3 DNA reads TGTGCCACCAGCGGGACTAGCGCCTACAATGAGCAGTTCTTC. This encodes CATSGTSAYNEQFF. Full variable domain (remainder filled in from reference TRBV15 and TRBJ2-1): DAMVIQNPRYQVTQFGKPVTLSCSQTLNHNVMYWYQQKSSQAPKLLFHYYDKDFNNEADTPDNFQSRRPNTSFCFLDIRSPGLGDTAMYLCATSGTSAYNEQFFGPGTRLTVL.

The J gene is TRBJ2-7, the V gene TRBV7-2; D possibly corresponds to TRBD2 (7 bases). V was cut by 5 bases and J by 3 bases, with 17 bases left in between. Germline V gives CDR1 SGHTA, CDR2 FQGNSA. The CDR3 extends over 15 amino acids. CDR3 amino acids: CASSRGGDKFYEQYF. The CDR3 region has the DNA TGTGCCAGCAGCCGAGGGGGGGACAAATTCTACGAGCAGTACTTC.

This chain joins TRBV29-1 and TRBJ1-1; D is possibly TRBD1 (5 bases). The CDR3 has 13 residues. V dropped 7 bases and J dropped 2 bases, with 14 bases sitting between them. Germline V lookup: CDR1 SQVTM, CDR2 ANQGSEA. CDR3 DNA: TGCAGCGCTCTAACGGACACCAACACTGAAGCTTTCTTT. Translation: CSALTDTNTEAFF.

This rearrangement joins TRBV27 to TRBJ2-7, with TRBD1 as a possible D gene (5 bases). This CDR3 has 15 residues. The germline V gene encodes CDR1 MNHEY and CDR2 SMNVEV (reference sequence). Deletions cut 5 bases from V and 3 bases from J, with 17 bases between. The CDR3 DNA sequence: TGTGCCAGCAGTCCCCCAGCCCGAAGGGGCTACGAGCAGTACTTC. Residues: CASSPPARRGYEQYF.

The genes are TRBV28 and TRBJ2-7, with 10 bases aligning to TRBD1. Per germline, CDR1 MDHEN and CDR2 SYDVKM. The CDR3 runs to 13 residues. V was clipped by 6 bases and J by 9 bases; unmatched bases: 8. CDR3 DNA: TGTGCCAGCAGACCGGGACAGGGGATAGGGCAGTACTTC. It encodes CASRPGQGIGQYF. Together with reference TRBV28 and TRBJ2-7, the CDR3 gives the full variable domain: DVKVTQSSRYLVKRTGEKVFLECVQDMDHENMFWYRQDPGLGLRLIYFSYDVKMKEKGDIPEGYSVSREKKERFSLILESASTNQTSMYLCASRPGQGIGQYFGPGTRLTVT.

This sequence joins TRBV4-1 and TRBJ1-2; the match to TRBD1 covers 8 bases. V shed 5 bases, J shed 8 bases, and the junction held 7 bases outside the gene matches. Germline lookup yields CDR1 MGHRA and CDR2 YSYEKL. The CDR3 is 13 residues long. The CDR3 spells CASSDGQGGGYTF. CDR3 DNA sequence: TGCGCCAGCAGCGACGGACAGGGAGGCGGCTACACCTTC.

This chain links TRBV6-6 with TRBJ1-5, with D hard to call. The CDR3 length is 13 residues. Trimming removed 0 bases from V and 6 bases from J, with 6 bases in between. The germline V gene has CDR1 MNHNY and CDR2 SVGAGI (reference sequence). The chain's CDR3 is CASSYSTSQPQHF. Here the CDR3 DNA reads TGTGCCAGCAGTTACTCGACAAGTCAGCCCCAGCATTTT.

The J gene is TRBJ2-1, the V gene TRBV5-6; 10 nucleotides agree with TRBD1. Germline values: CDR1 SGHDT, CDR2 YYEEEE. With V trimmed by 0 bases and J by 7 bases, 1 base remained unmatched. CDR3 length equals 14 residues. The CDR3 reads CASSLGDRGNEQFF. For the CDR3, the DNA is TGTGCCAGCAGCTTGGGGGACAGGGGAAATGAGCAGTTCTTC.

Of note for this clone: Compared with germline, one end of the junction differs, possibly owing to a read error. The rearrangement uses TRBV7-7 and TRBJ2-7; no clear D gene. CDR1 is SSHAT, CDR2 FNYEAQ, per germline (reference sequence). The CDR3 spans 15 residues. CDR3 nucleotides: TGTGCTAGCAGCTTAGATAATAGTGCCTCCTACGAGCAGTACTTC. It is translated as CASSLDNSASYEQYF.

V gene TRBV2 combines with J gene TRBJ2-7; D possibly corresponds to TRBD2 (5 bases). The germline V and J ends were trimmed by 8 bases and 1 base, with 15 bases remaining between them. CDR1 is SNHLY, CDR2 FYNNEI, per germline. The CDR3 runs 14 residues. The CDR3 region is CASRGRSGSYEQYF. The CDR3 region has the DNA TGTGCCAGCCGTGGCCGGTCGGGATCCTACGAGCAGTACTTC.

This chain connects TRBV28 to TRBJ2-3; 12 bases fit TRBD2. Germline V gene data show CDR1 as MDHEN and CDR2 as SYDVKM. CDR3 length: 16 residues. V lost 6 bases, J lost 5 bases, and 9 bases stayed unmatched. The CDR3: CASRPTSGRSGDTQYF. In DNA, the CDR3 is TGTGCCAGCAGACCAACTAGCGGGAGGTCAGGAGATACGCAGTATTTT.

This sequence joins TRBV19 and TRBJ2-7, with a weak D call TRBD1 (6 bases). With 3 bases removed from V and 1 base from J, the gap between germline ends came to 13 bases. Germline V CDR1 and CDR2: LNHDA, SQIVND (reference sequence). The CDR3 runs to 15 residues. For the CDR3, the DNA is TGTGCCAGTAGTATTGAGGGGACACCATCCTACGAGCAGTACTTC. It yields the protein CASSIEGTPSYEQYF.

The genes are TRBV4-2 and TRBJ2-1; possibly TRBD1 for D (8 bases). This CDR3 comprises 16 residues. V lost 5 bases and J lost 5, with 19 bases in between. CDR1 and CDR2 (germline): LGHNA, YNFKEQ. CDR3 residues: CASSFGEQGGHNEQFF. In DNA form, the CDR3 reads TGTGCCAGCAGCTTTGGGGAACAGGGGGGGCACAATGAGCAGTTCTTC.

The rearrangement joins TRBV28 to TRBJ1-5, with TRBD1 matching over 7 bases. Trimming at V came to 6 bases and at J to 2 bases, leaving 1 base not matched to a gene. CDR1 is MDHEN and CDR2 is SYDVKM in the germline V gene. CDR3 length: 13 residues. The DNA of the CDR3 is TGTGCCAGCAGGGGGACAGGCAATCAGCCCCAGCATTTT. Translating it yields CASRGTGNQPQHF.

The genes are TRBV28 and TRBJ2-4; D remains ambiguous. This CDR3 contains 14 residues. The germline gives CDR1 MDHEN, CDR2 SYDVKM. Trimming stripped 3 bases from V and 0 bases from J, with 6 bases between. The CDR3: CASSFRVAKNIQYF. CDR3 in DNA: TGTGCCAGCAGTTTCCGGGTAGCCAAAAACATTCAGTACTTC.

The chain recombines TRBV7-2 with TRBJ2-7; D possibly corresponds to TRBD1 (6 bases). The V end lost 4 bases, the J end lost 3 bases, and 13 bases lay between the germline ends. This CDR3 contains 14 residues. Germline V gene sequence: CDR1 SGHTA, CDR2 FQGNSA. CDR3 sequence (DNA): TGTGCCAGCAGCTCAACCCGGGACAACTACGAGCAGTACTTC. Translated, it gives CASSSTRDNYEQYF.

V usage is TRBV5-1 and J usage is TRBJ1-5; tentatively, D is TRBD1 (5 bases). The CDR3 sequence is 15 residues long. The V gene lost 0 bases and the J gene lost 1 base, with 8 bases spanning the gap. The germline V gene encodes CDR1 SGHRS and CDR2 YFSETQ. This CDR3 reads CASSLGGGSNQPQHF. The DNA for the CDR3 is TGCGCCAGCAGCTTGGGCGGGGGGAGCAATCAGCCCCAGCATTTT. Looking up the rest from reference TRBV5-1 and TRBJ1-5 gives the full variable domain: KAGVTQTPRYLIKTRGQQVTLSCSPISGHRSVSWYQQTPGQGLQFLFEYFSETQRNKGNFPGRFSGRQFSNSRSEMNVSTLELGDSALYLCASSLGGGSNQPQHFGDGTRLSIL.

The rearrangement joins TRBV10-3 to TRBJ2-3, with 9 bases that match TRBD1. The CDR3 has 17 residues. Germline V gene sequence: CDR1 ENHRY, CDR2 SYGVKD. The V gene end was trimmed by 9 bases and the J gene end by 0 bases; junction bases not matched to a gene: 13. The CDR3: CAILYFDRGASTDTQYF. DNA of the CDR3: TGTGCCATACTATACTTTGACAGGGGGGCGAGCACAGATACGCAGTATTTT.

The genes are TRBV28 and TRBJ1-3, with D uncertain. CDR1 is MDHEN and CDR2 is SYDVKM in the germline V gene. There are 14 residues in the CDR3. V shed 6 bases and J shed 4 bases, with 13 bases lying between them. CDR3 in DNA: TGTGCCAGCAGCATACAGAGGGCAGGAAACACCATATATTTT. Translated: CASSIQRAGNTIYF.

This chain uses TRBV5-1 with TRBJ1-2; tentative D call: TRBD1 (6 bases). Germline CDR1 reads SGHRS; CDR2 reads YFSETQ. V lost 3 bases and J 11 bases, leaving 17 bases between the germline ends. The CDR3 length is 13 residues. In DNA, the CDR3 is TGCGCCAGCAGCTCGCAACAGGGTCGGGCTTACACCTTC. This translates into CASSSQQGRAYTF. Combining the CDR3 with reference TRBV5-1 and TRBJ1-2 gives the whole variable domain KAGVTQTPRYLIKTRGQQVTLSCSPISGHRSVSWYQQTPGQGLQFLFEYFSETQRNKGNFPGRFSGRQFSNSRSEMNVSTLELGDSALYLCASSSQQGRAYTFGSGTRLTVV.

The V and J genes are TRBV29-1 and TRBJ1-2, with 8 bases identical to TRBD1. The CDR3 totals 13 residues. Germline loops: CDR1 SQVTM, CDR2 ANQGSEA. Losses at the gene ends were 7 bases for V and 3 bases for J; bases not matched to a gene: 7. The CDR3 protein is CSGTTGDDYGYTF. CDR3 nucleotides: TGCAGCGGAACGACAGGGGATGACTATGGCTACACCTTC.

The chain joins TRBV5-1 to TRBJ2-2; D not resolved. CDR1 SGHRS and CDR2 YFSETQ come from the germline V gene. Trimming stripped 9 bases from V and 2 bases from J, with 8 bases between. This CDR3 has 12 residues. CDR3 protein: CATRFNTGELFF. For the CDR3, the DNA is TGCGCCACCCGTTTTAACACCGGGGAGCTGTTTTTT.

The genes are TRBV5-6 and TRBJ2-3; a possible D gene is TRBD1 (6 bases). The CDR3 length is 14 residues. CDR1 is SGHDT and CDR2 is YYEEEE in the germline V gene. V was trimmed by 2 bases and J by 1 base, leaving 8 bases between them. CDR3 sequence (DNA): TGTGCCAGCAGCTTACAGGGACGCACAGATACGCAGTATTTT. Its translation: CASSLQGRTDTQYF.

The genes are TRBV7-8 and TRBJ2-7; no definite D call. This CDR3 region has 11 residues. Per the germline V gene, CDR1 is SGHVS and CDR2 is FQNEAQ. Trimming cost V 1 base and J 5 bases, with 3 bases left between them. DNA of the CDR3: TGTGCCAGCAGCTTAGATAACGAGCAGTACTTC. This codes for CASSLDNEQYF.

The CDR3 DNA follows: TGTGCCAGTAGGGTGGGTAGGACAGGGAGGGAGACCCAGTACTTC. This gives the protein CASRVGRTGRETQYF. The gene calls are TRBV19 and TRBJ2-5; 8 bases line up with TRBD1. V lost 6 bases to trimming and J lost 5 bases; unmatched junction nucleotides: 11. Germline CDR1 reads LNHDA; CDR2 reads SQIVND (reference sequence). The CDR3 has 15 amino acids.